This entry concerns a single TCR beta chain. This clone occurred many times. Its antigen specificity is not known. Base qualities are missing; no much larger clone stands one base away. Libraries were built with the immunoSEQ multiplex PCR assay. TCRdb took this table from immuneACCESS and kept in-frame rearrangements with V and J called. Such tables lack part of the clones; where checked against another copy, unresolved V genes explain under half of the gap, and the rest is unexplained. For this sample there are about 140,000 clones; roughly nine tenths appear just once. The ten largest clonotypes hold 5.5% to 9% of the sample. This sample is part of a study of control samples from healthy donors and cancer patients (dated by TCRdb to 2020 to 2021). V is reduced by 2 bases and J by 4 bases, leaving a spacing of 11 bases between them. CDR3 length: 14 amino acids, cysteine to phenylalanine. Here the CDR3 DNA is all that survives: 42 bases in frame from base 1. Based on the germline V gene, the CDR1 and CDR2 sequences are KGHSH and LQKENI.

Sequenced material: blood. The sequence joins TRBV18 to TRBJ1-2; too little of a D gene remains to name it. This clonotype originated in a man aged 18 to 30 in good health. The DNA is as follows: TGTGCCAGCTCACCAGGGCTCGCGTTCTATGGCTACACCTTC. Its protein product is CASSPGLAFYGYTF.